This TCR beta chain was sequenced during a study of cytotoxic CD8 clonotypes in ibrutinib-treated CLL. Germline loops: CDR1 SGHDN, CDR2 FVKESK. The CDR3 consists of 13 residues. Trimming shortened V by 4 bases and J by 7 bases, and 11 bases separated the two germline ends. Regarding the study as a whole: Treatment left the uncommon public clonotypes either contracted or stable in frequency. Clonality rose at ibrutinib response, held steady in sustained remission, and fell toward baseline at progression.

This clone has only a few counts. No antigen is known for it. Depth targeted 1 in 200,000 to 1 in 1 million T cells, averaging around 10x coverage per clonotype. The method was immunoSEQ multiplex PCR; TCRdb's version includes in-frame clones alone and lacks a portion of them. The repertoire holds more than 75,000 clones, with roughly three quarters as singletons. Sequenced here: PBMCs, sampled after 24 months of ibrutinib treatment. This receptor was obtained from a human donor with chronic lymphocytic leukemia. The chain carries TRBV14 and TRBJ2-1; the D is unclear. CDR3 region: CASSPDVVNEQFF. CDR3 nucleotides: TGTGCCAGCAGCCCAGATGTTGTGAATGAGCAGTTCTTC.